This TCR beta chain was captured by sequencing in a study of cytomegalovirus exposure and HLA in healthy donors. General study results and limits: Other equally common chains were less clonally expanded than HLA-associated TCR beta chains, a later analysis showed.

J was trimmed by 2 bases and V by 4 bases; bases with no gene match: 7. Germline assignment: CDR1 SGHTS and CDR2 YDEGEE. CDR3 length: 15 amino acids. Nominal health characterized the donors when sampled, though unrecorded immune exposures were likely. About this clone itself: Its specificity is not known.

PCR used 60 Vbeta primers and 13 Jbeta primers. Some clones are missing from TCRdb's copy, which holds only in-frame ones; the method was immunoSEQ multiplex PCR. The sample includes around 50,000 clones. The sequenced material came from PBMCs. V gene TRBV5-8 combines with J gene TRBJ1-2; TRBD1 matches 8 bases. This clonotype was sampled from a female donor in good health and CMV-seronegative. In nucleotides, the CDR3 is TGTGCCAGCAGCGTCGGGACAGGTGAAAACTATGGCTACACCTTC. Translating gives CASSVGTGENYGYTF.